This T cell receptor (beta chain) emerged from a study of blood T cells in healthy people across ages. Each donor supplied approximately 10 milliliters of peripheral blood. This CDR3 comprises 14 residues. Germline CDR1 DFQATT, CDR2 SNEGSKA (reference sequence). Trimming took off 1 base at V and 4 bases at J, with 12 bases between the two ends. The second PCR ran roughly 7 to 12 cycles with a sample-barcoded 5' primer and J-beta primers. TCRdb called the 5' RACE reads again in MiXCR, with one record for every CDR3 protein. The repertoire has approximately 490,000 distinct CDR3 sequences, 24% of them found once; the top ten carry just over 8.5%. This same sample was also taken into another study, of T cells of mothers and their children.

This receptor was taken from a boy younger than 18 in good health. What was sequenced was blood. The rearrangement joins TRBV20-1 to TRBJ2-3, with no clear D. In DNA form, the CDR3 reads TGCAGTGCTAGAGTTGGGTGGGCCCCAGATACGCAGTATTTT. It specifies CSARVGWAPDTQYF.